Each of the 18 T cell receptor beta chains below was sequenced from the same sample in a study of blood T cells in healthy people across ages. It was with a sample-barcoded 5' primer and a J-beta primer mix that a second PCR of roughly 7 to 12 cycles was run. TCRdb ran MiXCR on the 5' RACE reads and lists one entry per CDR3 protein. The table includes about 670,000 distinct CDR3 sequences, approximately 40% detected once. Sequenced: blood. The receptors stem from a man older than 75 in good health.

The sample holds a few counts of this clonotype. This chain uses TRBV6-2 or TRBV6-3 with TRBJ1-2, with TRBD1 identical over 8 bases. The CDR3 runs to 15 residues. Per the germline V gene, CDR1 is MNHEY and CDR2 is SVGEGT. V lost 11 bases, J lost 2 bases, and 13 bases stayed unmatched. Written as DNA, the CDR3 is TGTGCCGGCCGAAGACAGGGGTTAAGCAACTATGGCTACACCTTC. This encodes CAGRRQGLSNYGYTF.

Worth noting for this clonotype: Just one base apart from a much larger clone, this may be a read error. This chain links TRBV6-2 or TRBV6-3 with TRBJ2-1, with D perhaps TRBD1 (5 bases). The CDR3 length is 15 residues. Per germline, CDR1 MNHEY and CDR2 SVGEGT. Trimming took 2 bases from V and 13 from J, leaving 21 bases between them. The CDR3 DNA reads as TGTGCCAGCAGTTACGCGAACAGTGTAGACAGAAACCAGTTCTTC. Amino acid sequence: CASSYANSVDRNQFF.

The chain combines TRBV9 with TRBJ2-4; no definite D call. Gene TRBJ2-7 matches the end of the DNA better, so the J call may be wrong. The CDR3 contains 14 residues. From germline, CDR1 is SGDLS and CDR2 YYNGEE. The CDR3 DNA reads as TGTGCCAGCAGAGCCAAACTCAATCCCTACGAGCAGTACTTC. It codes for CASRAKLNPYEQYF.

This clonotype was detected a few times. This chain connects TRBV20-1 to TRBJ2-5; perhaps TRBD1 as D (5 bases). This CDR3 has 15 amino acids. Trimming removed 0 bases from V and 7 bases from J, with 18 bases in between. CDR1 is DFQATT, CDR2 SNEGSKA, per germline (reference sequence). CDR3 protein: CSARDPRGHRVTQYF. CDR3 DNA sequence: TGCAGTGCTAGAGACCCTAGGGGTCATCGGGTGACCCAGTACTTC.

For the CDR3, the DNA is TGCAGTGCTAAAACGACAGGATTCGGCACTGAAGCTTTCTTT. This gives the protein CSAKTTGFGTEAFF. This sequence joins TRBV20-1 and TRBJ1-1, with D possibly matching TRBD1 (6 bases). The CDR3 covers 14 residues. Germline CDR1 and CDR2: DFQATT and SNEGSKA (reference sequence). V lost 4 bases and J 4 bases, leaving 16 bases between the germline ends.

This clonotype showed up just once. The V and J genes are TRBV28 and TRBJ2-5; possibly TRBD2 for D (7 bases). Trimming shortened V by 10 bases and J by 11 bases, and 26 bases separated the two germline ends. The CDR3 spans 14 residues. Germline CDR1 and CDR2: MDHEN and SYDVKM. The CDR3 loop is CATRSGTTSYEQYF. CDR3 sequence (DNA): TGTGCCACCCGAAGCGGGACAACCTCCTATGAGCAGTACTTC. Variable domain in full (rest from reference TRBV28 and TRBJ2-5): DVKVTQSSRYLVKRTGEKVFLECVQDMDHENMFWYRQDPGLGLRLIYFSYDVKMKEKGDIPEGYSVSREKKERFSLILESASTNQTSMYLCATRSGTTSYEQYFGPGTRLLVL.

This clonotype was seen a handful of times. The CDR3 sequence is CASSKGNTGELFF. The DNA of the CDR3 is TGTGCCAGCAGCAAGGGGAACACCGGGGAGCTGTTTTTT. The chain is built from TRBV7-2 and TRBJ2-2; D gene ambiguous. The ends were cut back, 5 bases at V and 1 base at J, with 5 bases in the middle. The CDR3 covers 13 residues. Germline V gene data show CDR1 as SGHTA and CDR2 as FQGNSA.

This clonotype was seen only a few times. The chain recombines TRBV7-9 with TRBJ2-7, with D perhaps TRBD1 (8 bases). This CDR3 is 14 amino acids long. Trimming left V 3 bases short and J 5 bases short, with 14 bases between. Germline lookup yields CDR1 SEHNR and CDR2 FQNEAQ (reference sequence). DNA of the CDR3: TGTGCCAGCAGCTTCACAGGGGGGGGGGACGAGCAGTACTTC. Translating gives CASSFTGGGDEQYF.

V gene TRBV6-6 combines with J gene TRBJ2-7; 8 nucleotides agree with TRBD1. The better agreement between TRBJ2-5 and the DNA end casts doubt on the J call. Germline V lookup: CDR1 MNHNY, CDR2 SVGAGI (reference sequence). The CDR3 is made up of 15 amino acids. CDR3 nucleotides: TGTGCCAGCAGTTGGCGGACAGGGACGGAAGAGACCCAGTACTTC. It yields the protein CASSWRTGTEETQYF.

The chain couples TRBV6-6 to TRBJ2-7; possibly TRBD2 for D (6 bases). Trimming removed 5 bases at V and 1 base at J, with 18 bases between. CDR1 and CDR2 (germline): MNHNY, SVGAGI (reference sequence). This CDR3 comprises 16 residues. The CDR3 protein is CASSRREPQSSYEQYF. The CDR3 coding sequence is TGTGCCAGCAGTCGCCGGGAGCCACAATCTTCCTACGAGCAGTACTTC.

J is TRBJ1-1 and V is TRBV14; D is unclear. Germline values: CDR1 SGHDN, CDR2 FVKESK. Trimming left V 1 base short and J 5 bases short, with 14 bases between. The CDR3 extends over 15 amino acids. CDR3 in amino acids: CASSQVGLPETEAFF. CDR3 bases: TGTGCCAGCAGCCAAGTTGGGCTCCCGGAGACTGAAGCTTTCTTT.

This clonotype was observed many times. This rearrangement joins TRBV20-1 to TRBJ2-7; D may be TRBD1 or TRBD2 (5 bases each). V lost 3 bases to trimming and J lost 3 bases, with 12 bases between them. This CDR3 region has 13 residues. Germline CDR1 is DFQATT and CDR2 is SNEGSKA (reference sequence). As DNA, the CDR3 is TGCAGTGCTAGGAGGGGTGAGCTCTACGAGCAGTACTTC. This sequence encodes CSARRGELYEQYF.

The chain recombines TRBV6-2 or TRBV6-3 with TRBJ2-1; 10 bases fit TRBD1. J was trimmed by 6 bases and V by 7 bases; bases with no gene match: 6. The CDR3 covers 14 residues. In germline, CDR1 is MNHEY, CDR2 SVGEGT. CDR3 amino acids: CASTKGTGVNEQFF. The CDR3 DNA sequence: TGTGCCAGCACCAAGGGGACAGGGGTCAATGAGCAGTTCTTC.

This clonotype was seen more than once but under ten times. V usage is TRBV4-3 and J usage is TRBJ2-7; D not resolved. Germline CDR1 is LGHNA and CDR2 is YSLEER. V was pared by 1 base and J by 6 bases, with 16 bases between. This CDR3 is built from 15 residues. CDR3 in DNA: TGCGCCAGCAGCCAAGGTTCGCGCCCCGACGGCGAGCAGTACTTC. Translating it yields CASSQGSRPDGEQYF.

Turning to this clonotype: Just one base apart from a much larger clone, this may be a read error. The chain couples TRBV4-2 to TRBJ2-1, with TRBD2 matching 11 bases. CDR1 is LGHNA and CDR2 is YNFKEQ in the germline V gene. The junction had 14 bases not matched to a gene; V was cut back by 0 bases and J by 13 bases. The CDR3 runs to 17 residues. In DNA, the CDR3 is TGTGCCAGCAGCCAAGACACTAGCGGGGGAACACAAGAGACCCAGTTCTTC. Translating it yields CASSQDTSGGTQETQFF.

The chain employs TRBV27 and TRBJ1-2, with D perhaps TRBD1 (6 bases). This CDR3 comprises 14 residues. Germline V gene lookup returns CDR1 MNHEY and CDR2 SMNVEV (reference sequence). The V end lost 6 bases, the J end lost 7 bases, and 18 bases lay between the germline ends. The CDR3 protein is CASRLTGTSVGYTF. CDR3 coding DNA: TGTGCCAGCAGATTAACCGGGACATCTGTTGGCTACACCTTC.

This clonotype appeared a few times. V gene TRBV20-1 combines with J gene TRBJ2-3; TRBD2 aligns across 12 bases. CDR1 and CDR2 (germline): DFQATT, SNEGSKA (reference sequence). After removal of 0 bases from V and 6 bases from J, the junction contained 10 bases not matched to a gene. The length of the CDR3 is 17 residues. CDR3 region: CSARELRLAGVSDTQYF. CDR3 sequence (DNA): TGCAGTGCTAGAGAGCTTAGACTAGCGGGGGTTTCCGATACGCAGTATTTT.

About this clonotype: A much larger clone lies one base from this, so it may be a read error. The chain employs TRBV20-1 and TRBJ2-3; 12 bases align to TRBD2. Germline V CDR1 and CDR2: DFQATT, SNEGSKA (reference sequence). The CDR3 length is 18 residues. CDR3 sequence: CSAGDWRLAGVEWDTQYF. CDR3 DNA sequence: TGCAGTGCTGGAGATTGGAGACTAGCGGGAGTAGAGTGGGATACGCAGTATTTT.